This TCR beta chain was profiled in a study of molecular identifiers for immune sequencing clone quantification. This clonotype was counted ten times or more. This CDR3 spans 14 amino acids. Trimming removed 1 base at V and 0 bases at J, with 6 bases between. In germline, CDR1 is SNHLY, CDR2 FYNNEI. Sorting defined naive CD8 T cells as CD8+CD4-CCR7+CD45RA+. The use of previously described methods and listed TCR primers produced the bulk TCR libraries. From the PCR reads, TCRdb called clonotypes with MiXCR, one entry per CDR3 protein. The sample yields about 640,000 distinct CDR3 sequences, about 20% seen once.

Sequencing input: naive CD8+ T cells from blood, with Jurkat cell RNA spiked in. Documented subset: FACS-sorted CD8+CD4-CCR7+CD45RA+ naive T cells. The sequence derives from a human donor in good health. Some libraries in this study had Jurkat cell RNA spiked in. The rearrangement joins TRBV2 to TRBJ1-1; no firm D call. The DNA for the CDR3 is TGTGCCAGCAGTGAAGAAGACCTGAACACTGAAGCTTTCTTT. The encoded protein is CASSEEDLNTEAFF.